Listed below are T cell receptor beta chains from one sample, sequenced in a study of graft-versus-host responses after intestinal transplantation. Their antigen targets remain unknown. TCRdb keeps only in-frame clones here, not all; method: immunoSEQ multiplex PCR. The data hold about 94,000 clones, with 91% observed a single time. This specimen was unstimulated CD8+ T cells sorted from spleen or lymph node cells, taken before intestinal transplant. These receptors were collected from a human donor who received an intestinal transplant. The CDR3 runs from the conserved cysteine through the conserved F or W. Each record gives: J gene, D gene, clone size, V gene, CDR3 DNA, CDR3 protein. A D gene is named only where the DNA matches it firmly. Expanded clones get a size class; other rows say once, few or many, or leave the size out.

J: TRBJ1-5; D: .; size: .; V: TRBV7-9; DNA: TGTGCCAGCAGCTTAGGGCCACGCAATCAGCCCCAGCATTTT; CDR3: CASSLGPRNQPQHF
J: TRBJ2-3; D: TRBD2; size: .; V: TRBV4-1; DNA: TGCGCCAGCAGCTTTCGAGCAGGACTAGCCCCCCTGGAAAGCACAGATACGCAGTATTTT; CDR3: CASSFRAGLAPLESTDTQYF
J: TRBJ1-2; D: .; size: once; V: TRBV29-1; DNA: TGCAGCGTGACCCGACAAAACGGCTACACCTTC; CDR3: CSVTRQNGYTF
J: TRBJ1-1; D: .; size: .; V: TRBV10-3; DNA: TGTGCCATCAGTGATCCGGGGGAGGACACTGAAGCTTTCTTT; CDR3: CAISDPGEDTEAFF
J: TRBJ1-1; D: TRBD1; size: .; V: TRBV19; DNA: TGTGCCAGTAGTAAGACAGGGGCGAACACTGAAGCTTTCTTT; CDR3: CASSKTGANTEAFF
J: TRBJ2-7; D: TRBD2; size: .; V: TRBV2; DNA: TGTGCCAGCACTCCGAGCGGGGGAATCTACGAGCAGTACTTC; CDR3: CASTPSGGIYEQYF
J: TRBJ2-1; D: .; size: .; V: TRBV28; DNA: TGTGCCAGCAGTCCCATCTTGGAGAATGAGCAGTTCTTC; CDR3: CASSPILENEQFF
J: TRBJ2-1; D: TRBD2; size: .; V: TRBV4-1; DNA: TGCGCCAGCAGCCTAGTATTAGGGACTAGCGGGAGGGATGAGCAGTTCTTC; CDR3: CASSLVLGTSGRDEQFF
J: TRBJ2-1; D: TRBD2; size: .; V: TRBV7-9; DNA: TGTGCCAGCAGCTTAAAGGGGGCGGGGGGGTATGAGCAGTTCTTC; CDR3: CASSLKGAGGYEQFF
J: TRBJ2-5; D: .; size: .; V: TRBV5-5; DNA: TGTGCCAGCAGCTTGGGGGAGCGGCAAGAGACCCAGTACTTC; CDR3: CASSLGERQETQYF
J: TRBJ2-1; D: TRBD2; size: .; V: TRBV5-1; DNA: TGCGCCAGCAGCTTGGGGTGGAGCGGGAGAACTCTTAAGGACAATGAGCAGTTCTTC; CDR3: CASSLGWSGRTLKDNEQFF
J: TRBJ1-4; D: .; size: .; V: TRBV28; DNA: TGTGCCAGCAGTTTAATTATGGGGGGGGATGAAAAACTGTTTTTT; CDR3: CASSLIMGGDEKLFF
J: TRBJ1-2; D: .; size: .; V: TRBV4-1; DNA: TGCGCCAGCAGCCAAGCGTTGGCAGGGGAAGGCTATGGCTACACCTTC; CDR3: CASSQALAGEGYGYTF
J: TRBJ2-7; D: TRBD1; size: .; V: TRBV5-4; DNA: TGTGCCAGCAGCCCGGGACAGGGGGTTTACGAGCAGTACTTC; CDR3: CASSPGQGVYEQYF
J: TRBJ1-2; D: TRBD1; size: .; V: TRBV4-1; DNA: TGCGCCAGCAGCCAAGAGCTAGGACAGGATTTCGGCGGCTACACCTTC; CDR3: CASSQELGQDFGGYTF
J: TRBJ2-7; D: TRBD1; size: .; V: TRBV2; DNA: TGTGCCAGCAGGGACAGGGGACTCAACGAGCAGTACTTC; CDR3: CASRDRGLNEQYF
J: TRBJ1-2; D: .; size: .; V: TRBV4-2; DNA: TGTGCCAGCAGCCAAGATGGCAGAAACGGCTACACCTTC; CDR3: CASSQDGRNGYTF
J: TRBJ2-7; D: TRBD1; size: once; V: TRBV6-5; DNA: TGTGCCAGCAGCCCCGGGACAGGGTTAGACGAGCAGTACTTC; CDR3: CASSPGTGLDEQYF
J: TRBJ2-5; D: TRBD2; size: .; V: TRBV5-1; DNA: TGCGCCAGCAGCTTTTTTGGGACTAGCGGGAGTTATCTGGGCTCGGAACAAGAGACCCAGTACTTC; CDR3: CASSFFGTSGSYLGSEQETQYF
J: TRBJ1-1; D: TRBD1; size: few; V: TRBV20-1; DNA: TGCAGTGATCTACAGGGGGACGCTTTCTTT; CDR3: CSDLQGDAFF
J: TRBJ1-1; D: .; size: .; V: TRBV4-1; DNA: TGCGCCAGCAGCCAAGCCCTCGGGAACACTGAAGCTTTCTTT; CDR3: CASSQALGNTEAFF
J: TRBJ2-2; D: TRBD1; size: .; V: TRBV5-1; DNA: TGCGCCAGCAGGGACAGGGGTTATACCGGGGAGCTGTTTTTT; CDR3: CASRDRGYTGELFF
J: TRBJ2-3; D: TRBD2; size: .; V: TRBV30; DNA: TGTGCCTGGAGTGGGACTAGCGGGAGGGCCAGGGATACGCAGTATTTT; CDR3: CAWSGTSGRARDTQYF
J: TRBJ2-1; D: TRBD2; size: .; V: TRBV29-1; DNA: TGCAGCGTCCTAGGACTAGTAGGCAATGAGCAGTTCTTC; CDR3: CSVLGLVGNEQFF
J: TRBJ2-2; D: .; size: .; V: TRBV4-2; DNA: TGTGCCAGCAGCCTACTAGCAGTTAACACCGGGGAGCTGTTTTTT; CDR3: CASSLLAVNTGELFF
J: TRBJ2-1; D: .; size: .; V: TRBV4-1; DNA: TGCGCCAGCAGCCAAGACCCAGGCTCCTACAATGAGCAGTTCTTC; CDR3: CASSQDPGSYNEQFF
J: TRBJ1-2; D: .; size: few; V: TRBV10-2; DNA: TGCGCCAGCAGCGAGCAGGACTATGGCTACACCTTC; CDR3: CASSEQDYGYTF
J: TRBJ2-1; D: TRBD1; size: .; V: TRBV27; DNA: TGTGCCAGCTGGATGGGACAGGGGGCGTTCAATGAGCAGTTCTTC; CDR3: CASWMGQGAFNEQFF
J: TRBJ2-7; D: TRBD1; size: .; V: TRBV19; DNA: TGTGCCAGTAGTATTGGGACAGGGGGTCAAGAGCAGTACTTC; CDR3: CASSIGTGGQEQYF
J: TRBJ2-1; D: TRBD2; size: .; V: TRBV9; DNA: TGTGCCAGCAGCGTAGCCCCCCGGGGGGGCGCCTACAATGAGCAGTTCTTC; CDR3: CASSVAPRGGAYNEQFF
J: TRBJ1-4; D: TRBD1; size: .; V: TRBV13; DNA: TGTGCCAGCAGCTTTCTCGGGACAGGTGTCGGAAAACTGTTTTTT; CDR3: CASSFLGTGVGKLFF
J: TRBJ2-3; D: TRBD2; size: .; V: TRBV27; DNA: TGTGCCAGCAGTGCCCCGGGACTAGAGGGCACAGATACGCAGTATTTT; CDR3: CASSAPGLEGTDTQYF
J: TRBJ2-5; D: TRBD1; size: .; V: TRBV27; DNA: TGTGCCAGCAGTTTAATGGGGACAGGGGGCGGGGAGACCCAGTACTTC; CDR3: CASSLMGTGGGETQYF
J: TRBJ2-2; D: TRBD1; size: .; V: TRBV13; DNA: TGTGCCAGTACAGGGGAGCCGAACACCGGGGAGCTGTTTTTT; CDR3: CASTGEPNTGELFF
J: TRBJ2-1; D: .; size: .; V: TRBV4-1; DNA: TGCGCCAGCAGCCAAGTACGGAGCTCCTACAATGAGCAGTTCTTC; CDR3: CASSQVRSSYNEQFF
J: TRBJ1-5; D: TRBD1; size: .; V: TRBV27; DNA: TGTGCCAGCAGCGTAACAGGGGGCGCGGGGCGTGCCCAGCATTTT; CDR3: CASSVTGGAGRAQHF
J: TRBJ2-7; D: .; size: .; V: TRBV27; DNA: TGTGCCAGCGGATCGGGGTTGTACGAGCAGTACTTC; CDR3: CASGSGLYEQYF
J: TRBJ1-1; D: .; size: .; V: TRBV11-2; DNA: TGTGCCAGCAGCTTCGGGGTTGGCACTGAAGCTTTCTTT; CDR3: CASSFGVGTEAFF
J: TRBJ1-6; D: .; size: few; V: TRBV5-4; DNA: TGTGCCAGCAGCTTGGACGGGGGGGATTCACCCCTCCACTTT; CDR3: CASSLDGGDSPLHF